This is a list of T cell receptor beta chains from one sample in a study of T cells in localized non-small cell lung cancer. Generated by immunoSEQ multiplex PCR, the TCRdb table keeps only in-frame clones and is missing some. The sample records 1,500 to 2,000 clones, 20% to 25% being singletons. This material consisted of normal lung tissue next to the tumor, taken before any cancer treatment. The receptors derive from a male donor at least 60 years old with stage III squamous cell lung carcinoma. Both conserved end residues are part of each CDR3. D genes are given only for firm matches. A clone size is listed for some rows: how often the clone was seen (once, few, many), or a class if it is expanded.

J gene | D gene | clone size | V gene | CDR3 DNA | CDR3 protein
TRBJ2-1 | TRBD2 | NA | TRBV25-1 | TGTGCCAGCAGTGAGTCCCCACTAGCGGGGGAAAGAAAGTTCTTC | CASSESPLAGERKFF
TRBJ2-1 | TRBD2 | few | TRBV2 | TGTGCCAGCAGTGTGGGACTAGCGCTATACAATGAGCAGTTCTTC | CASSVGLALYNEQFF
TRBJ2-7 | NA | NA | TRBV6-8 | TGTGCCAGCAGTTACTCGGGGGGTTTCTCCTACGAGCAGTACTTC | CASSYSGGFSYEQYF
TRBJ2-7 | NA | NA | TRBV9 | TGTGCCAGCAGCGGAGTTGACAGTCCCCCTTACGAGCAGTACTTC | CASSGVDSPPYEQYF
TRBJ2-7 | TRBD2 | NA | TRBV29-1 | TGCAGCGTCGGGGGGGGCGCCTACGAGCAGTACTTC | CSVGGGAYEQYF
TRBJ1-1 | NA | few | TRBV18 | TGTGCCAGCTCACCACCGGTCCTCTTGAACACTGAAGCTTTCTTT | CASSPPVLLNTEAFF
TRBJ1-1 | NA | NA | TRBV19 | TGTGCCAGTAGTATCCTAGGGGACACGGAAGCTTTCTTT | CASSILGDTEAFF
TRBJ2-5 | TRBD1 | few | TRBV23-1 | TGCGCCAGCAGTCACCCCCGGACAGGGGCAGGGACCCAGTACTTC | CASSHPRTGAGTQYF
TRBJ2-2 | TRBD2 | NA | TRBV6-8 | TGTGCCAGCAGTTCGGATAATAGGGGGACTAGCGCCGGGGAGCTGTTTTTT | CASSSDNRGTSAGELFF
TRBJ1-5 | NA | NA | TRBV19 | TGTGCCAGTAGTATTTCGGGGGGGAATCAGCCCCAGCATTTT | CASSISGGNQPQHF
TRBJ1-1 | TRBD1 | NA | TRBV11-3 | TGTGCCAGCAGCTCATTCTACAGGGGGGACACTGAAGCTTTCTTT | CASSSFYRGDTEAFF
TRBJ2-1 | TRBD2 | few | TRBV11-3 | TGTGCCAGCAGCTTAGGCCCCAGAGGGAGCGGGGACTACAATGAGCAGTTCTTC | CASSLGPRGSGDYNEQFF
TRBJ2-7 | NA | NA | TRBV28 | TGTGCCAGCACTAATCCAGCGGGCTCCTACGAGCAGTACTTC | CASTNPAGSYEQYF
TRBJ2-1 | NA | few | TRBV6-8 | TGTGCCAGCAGTTACTCGATGGCGCGAGGTGAGCAGTTCTTC | CASSYSMARGEQFF
TRBJ1-5 | NA | medium-sized | TRBV6-8 | TGTGCCACCTCGAACTCTGATCAGCCCCAGCATTTT | CATSNSDQPQHF
TRBJ2-3 | TRBD2 | NA | TRBV15 | TGTGCCACCAGCAGGACTAGCGGGGGACCAGATACGCAGTATTTT | CATSRTSGGPDTQYF
TRBJ1-5 | TRBD1 | medium-sized | TRBV9 | TGTGCCAGCAGTGCCCAATTGACAGGGAGCAATCAGCCCCAGCATTTT | CASSAQLTGSNQPQHF
TRBJ1-1 | NA | NA | TRBV7-2 | TGTGCCAGCAGGTCCGCGGATGGTCCTGAAGCTTTCTTT | CASRSADGPEAFF
TRBJ1-2 | TRBD1 | medium-sized | TRBV7-6 | TGTGCCAGCAGCTTGTCGGACAGGGGAAGGTATGGCTACACCTTC | CASSLSDRGRYGYTF
TRBJ1-1 | TRBD1 | NA | TRBV19 | TGTGCCAGTAGTATACGGGACAGTATGAACACTGAAGCTTTCTTT | CASSIRDSMNTEAFF
TRBJ2-7 | TRBD2 | few | TRBV19 | TGTGCCAGTATGAGACGCGCGGGGGGCGATACCTACGAGCAGTACTTC | CASMRRAGGDTYEQYF
TRBJ2-1 | NA | large | TRBV12-5 | TGTGCTAGTGGTTTGGGAGGGACGGCCTACAATGAGCAGTTCTTC | CASGLGGTAYNEQFF